One TCR beta chain is described in this entry. Antigen unknown. This record belongs to a study of persistence of HIV-infected CD4 T cells. Study information: Blood samples, up to about 200 mL, came from multiple time points, except two leukapheresis donors sampled once.

This was the immunoSEQ version 4 assay in survey mode. This table comes from immunoSEQ multiplex PCR, and its TCRdb copy is limited to in-frame clones, with some not included. The data hold around 32,000 clones, with roughly three quarters observed a single time. Overall study findings and caveats: TCRbeta richness was lower in CMV- and Gag-responding cells than in anti-CD3/anti-CD28-responding cells.

The ends lost 5 bases at V and 0 bases at J; junction bases unmatched: 4. Germline lookup yields CDR1 SGHRS and CDR2 YFSETQ. The CDR3 has 15 residues. The stimulus was an HIV-1 Gag 15-mer peptide pool, about 1.1 ug/peptide/mL. Sorting of responding CD4+ T cells relied on upregulated CD40 ligand together with CD69. For at least 4 years, plasma HIV-1 RNA was undetectable (<50 copies/mL). Donors had CD4+ T cell counts above 400 cells/uL and were CMV-seropositive. V gene TRBV5-1 combines with J gene TRBJ1-5; TRBD1 aligns across 8 bases. Source: CD4+ T cells sorted from PBMCs after approximately 20-hour stimulation, taken from a patient who received antiretroviral therapy. This receptor was obtained from an adult man with HIV who was CMV-seropositive. CDR3 amino acids: CASRTGTGSNQPQHF. In DNA, the CDR3 is TGCGCCAGCAGAACCGGGACAGGTAGCAATCAGCCCCAGCATTTT.